This T cell receptor beta chain originates from a study of cytomegalovirus exposure and HLA in healthy donors. PCR amplification relied on 60 Vbeta primers (plus 13 Jbeta primers). TCRdb keeps only in-frame clones here, not all; method: immunoSEQ multiplex PCR. The sample contains 150,000 to 250,000 clones, roughly 85% of which appear only once. After removal of 4 bases from V and 5 bases from J, the junction contained 9 bases not matched to a gene. The CDR3 is 15 amino acids. Germline-derived CDR1 and CDR2 are SGHDT and YYEEEE. This TCR came from a woman in her forties or fifties in good health and CMV-seronegative. The sequenced material came from PBMCs. J is TRBJ1-1 and V is TRBV5-6; TRBD1 matches 9 bases. CDR3 protein: CASSRQGGVRTEAFF. CDR3 nucleotides: TGTGCCAGCAGCAGACAGGGGGGAGTGAGGACTGAAGCTTTCTTT.